This TCR beta chain was sequenced for a study of blood T cells in healthy people across ages. Study context: For every two T cells, template switching captured about one barcoded beta molecule. Study-level findings and limits: In older individuals, TCR beta diversity per million T cells was lower, falling roughly linearly with age. Diversity estimates drawn from one million T cells were deemed underestimates.

This clonotype was picked up many times. Its antigen is unidentified. Total RNA extraction produced at least 6 micrograms (per sample) for the study. With a J-beta primer mix and a sample-barcoded 5' primer, a second PCR ran 7 to 11 cycles. TCRdb independently ran MiXCR on the 5' RACE reads; one entry per CDR3 protein. The table lists about a million distinct CDR3 sequences, 35% to 45% of them singletons. The trim removed 5 bases at V and 0 bases at J, leaving 9 bases unmatched. The CDR3 runs 16 residues. Germline V lookup: CDR1 SEHNR, CDR2 FQNEAQ (reference sequence). The specimen was blood. This chain connects TRBV7-9 to TRBJ1-2, with 7 bases aligning to TRBD1. The sequence was obtained from a man aged 18 to 35 in good health. The CDR3 here is CASSLGTALSNYGYTF. The CDR3 DNA reads as TGTGCCAGCAGCCTGGGGACAGCCCTTTCTAACTATGGCTACACCTTC.